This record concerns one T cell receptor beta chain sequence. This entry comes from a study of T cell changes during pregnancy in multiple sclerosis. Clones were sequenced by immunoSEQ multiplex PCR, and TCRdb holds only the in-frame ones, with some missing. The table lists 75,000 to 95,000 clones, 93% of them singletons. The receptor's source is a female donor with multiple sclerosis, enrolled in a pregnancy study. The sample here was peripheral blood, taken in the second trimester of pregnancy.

CDR3 protein: CSVAESTDTQYF. CDR3 DNA: TGCAGCGTAGCGGAGAGCACAGATACGCAGTATTTT. J is TRBJ2-3 and V is TRBV29-1, with TRBD2 as a possible D gene (5 bases). Germline lookup yields CDR1 SQVTM and CDR2 ANQGSEA. The CDR3 has 12 residues. The germline V and J ends were trimmed by 6 bases and 0 bases, with 7 bases remaining between them.